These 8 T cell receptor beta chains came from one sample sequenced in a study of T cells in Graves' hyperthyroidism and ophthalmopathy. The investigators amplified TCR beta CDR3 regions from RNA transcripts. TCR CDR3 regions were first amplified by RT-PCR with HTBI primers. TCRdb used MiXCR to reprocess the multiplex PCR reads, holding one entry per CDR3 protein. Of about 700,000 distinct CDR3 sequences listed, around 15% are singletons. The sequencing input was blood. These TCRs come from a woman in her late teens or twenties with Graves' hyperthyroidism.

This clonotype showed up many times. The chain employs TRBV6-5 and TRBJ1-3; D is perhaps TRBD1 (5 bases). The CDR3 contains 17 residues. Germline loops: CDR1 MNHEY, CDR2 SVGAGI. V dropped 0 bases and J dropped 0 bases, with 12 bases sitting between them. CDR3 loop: CASSYSGQPSSGNTIYF. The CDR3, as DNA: TGTGCCAGCAGTTACTCTGGACAACCTAGCTCTGGAAACACCATATATTTT.

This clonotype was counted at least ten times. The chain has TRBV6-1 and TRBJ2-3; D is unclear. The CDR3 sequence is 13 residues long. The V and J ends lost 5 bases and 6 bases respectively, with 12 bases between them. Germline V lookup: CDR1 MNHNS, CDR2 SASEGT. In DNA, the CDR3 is TGTGCCAGCAGTTATTTCATGGGGGATACGCAGTATTTT. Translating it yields CASSYFMGDTQYF.

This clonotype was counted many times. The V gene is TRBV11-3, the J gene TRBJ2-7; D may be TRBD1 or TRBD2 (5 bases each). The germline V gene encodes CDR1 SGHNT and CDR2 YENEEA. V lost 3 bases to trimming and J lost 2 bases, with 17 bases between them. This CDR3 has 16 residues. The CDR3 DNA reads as TGTGCCAGCAGCTTGGAATCGTGGGGGTCCACCTACGAGCAGTACTTC. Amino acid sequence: CASSLESWGSTYEQYF.

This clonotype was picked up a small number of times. CDR3 DNA sequence: TGTGCCAGCCAAAAGGGATCAGATGAGCAGTTCTTC. Protein product: CASQKGSDEQFF. The chain uses TRBV10-3 and TRBJ2-1, with unresolved D. V was shortened by 10 bases and J by 8 bases, with 15 bases between the two germline ends. Germline V lookup: CDR1 ENHRY, CDR2 SYGVKD. The CDR3 runs to 12 residues.

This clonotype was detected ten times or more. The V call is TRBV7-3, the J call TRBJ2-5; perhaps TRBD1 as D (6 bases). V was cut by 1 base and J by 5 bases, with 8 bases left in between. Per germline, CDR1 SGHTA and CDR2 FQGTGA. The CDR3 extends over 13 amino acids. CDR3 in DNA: TGTGCCAGCAGCTTAAGACAGGATGAGACCCAGTACTTC. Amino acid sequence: CASSLRQDETQYF.

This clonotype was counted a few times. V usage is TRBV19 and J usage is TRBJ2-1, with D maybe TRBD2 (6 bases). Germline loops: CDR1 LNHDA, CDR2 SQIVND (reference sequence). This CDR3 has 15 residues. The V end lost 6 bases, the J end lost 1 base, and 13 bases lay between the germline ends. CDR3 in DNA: TGTGCCAGTAGGACAGTAGCGGTATCCTACAATGAGCAGTTCTTC. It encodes CASRTVAVSYNEQFF.

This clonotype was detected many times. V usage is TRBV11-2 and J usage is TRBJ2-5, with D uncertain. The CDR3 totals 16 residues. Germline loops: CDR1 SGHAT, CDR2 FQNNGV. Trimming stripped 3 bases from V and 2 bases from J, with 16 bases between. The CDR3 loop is CASSLRQKINQETQYF. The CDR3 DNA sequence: TGTGCCAGCAGCTTGAGGCAGAAGATCAATCAAGAGACCCAGTACTTC.

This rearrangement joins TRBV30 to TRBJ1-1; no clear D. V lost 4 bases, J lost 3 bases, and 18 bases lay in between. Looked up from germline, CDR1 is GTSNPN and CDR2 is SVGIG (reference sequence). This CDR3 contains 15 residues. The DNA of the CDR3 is TGTGCCTGGACACTGTGGAACAAGGGTCACACTGAAGCTTTCTTT. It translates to CAWTLWNKGHTEAFF.